This entry features one T cell receptor beta chain sequence. What it binds is not known. Time point meaning: blood 2 weeks post-SBRT. Treatment: 15 Gy SBRT to primary tumor, nephrectomy 4 weeks later. The patient's renal cell carcinoma had clear cell pathology. This entry belongs to a study of radiation and T cells in renal cell carcinoma. About the study: Nephrectomy followed 15 Gy stereotactic body radiation by 4 weeks.

Broader study findings: Baseline intratumoral clonotype presence is unknown without pretreatment biopsies. In blood, top tumor clones expanded by 2 weeks, shrinking by 4.

Repertoires were generated with immunoSEQ multiplex PCR, while TCRdb's copy carries only in-frame clones and drops some. The sample has tens of thousands of clones, 65% to 90% seen once. The sequencing here drew on blood, taken from a patient whose treatment included radiotherapy and nephrectomy. The receptor's source is a woman between 50 and 59 years old with renal cell carcinoma.

The CDR3 reads CAISPDREGTGELFF. DNA of the CDR3: TGTGCCATCAGCCCGGACAGGGAAGGTACCGGGGAGCTGTTTTTT. The J gene is TRBJ2-2, the V gene TRBV10-3, with TRBD1 identical over 8 bases. Germline CDR1 reads ENHRY; CDR2 reads SYGVKD. This CDR3 has 15 amino acids. Unmatched junction bases numbered 8, after V lost 6 bases and J lost 5 bases.